This T cell receptor (beta chain) stems from a study of blood T cell repertoires in COVID-19. Looking at the study overall: Both acute and convalescent COVID-19 samples were obtained from the United States, Italy and Spain. The analysed material was cDNA or gDNA that came from T cells, B-cell-depleted T cells, or PBMCs.

The CDR3 has 17 amino acids. Germline CDR1 reads ENHRY; CDR2 reads SYGVKD. Trimming removed 7 bases at V and 5 bases at J, with 26 bases between. Per the study methods: Amplifying reference gene primers gave estimates of nucleated cell counts. TCRdb's table, derived via immunoSEQ multiplex PCR, lists solely in-frame clones and lacks some. Clone size and the V and J calls come from that table; the DNA yielded D and trimming. This table holds about 25,000 clones, over 70% found once. The V gene is TRBV10-3, the J gene TRBJ1-2; TRBD1 is a possible D gene (6 bases). Sequences were obtained from peripheral blood. The receptor comes from a man between 45 and 60 years old with active or convalescent COVID-19. The CDR3 sequence: CAIKKDPNQGPIYGYTF. In DNA, the CDR3 is TGTGCCATCAAGAAGGACCCCAACCAGGGGCCGATTTATGGCTACACCTTC.